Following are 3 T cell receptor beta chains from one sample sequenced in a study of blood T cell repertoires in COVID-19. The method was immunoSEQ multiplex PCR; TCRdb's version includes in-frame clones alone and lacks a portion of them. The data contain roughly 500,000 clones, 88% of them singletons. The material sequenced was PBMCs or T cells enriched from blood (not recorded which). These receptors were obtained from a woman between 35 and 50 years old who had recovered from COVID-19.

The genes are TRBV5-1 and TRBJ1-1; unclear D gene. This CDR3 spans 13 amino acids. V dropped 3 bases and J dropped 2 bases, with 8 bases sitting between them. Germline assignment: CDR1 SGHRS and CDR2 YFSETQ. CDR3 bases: TGCGCCAGCAGCTCCCCGGGAAACACTGAAGCTTTCTTT. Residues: CASSSPGNTEAFF.

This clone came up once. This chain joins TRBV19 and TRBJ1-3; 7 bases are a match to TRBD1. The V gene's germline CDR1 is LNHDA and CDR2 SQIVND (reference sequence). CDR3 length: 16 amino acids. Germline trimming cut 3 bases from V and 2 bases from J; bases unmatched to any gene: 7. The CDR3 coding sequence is TGTGCCAGTAGTATTTTATCGACAGGGCCTGGAAACACCATATATTTT. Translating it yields CASSILSTGPGNTIYF.

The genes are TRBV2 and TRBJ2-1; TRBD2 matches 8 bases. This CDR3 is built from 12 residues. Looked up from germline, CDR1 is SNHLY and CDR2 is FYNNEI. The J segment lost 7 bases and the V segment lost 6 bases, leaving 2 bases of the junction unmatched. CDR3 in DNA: TGTGCCAGCAGGGGACTAGGAAATGAGCAGTTCTTC. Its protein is CASRGLGNEQFF.